This T cell receptor (beta chain) comes out of a study of cytomegalovirus exposure and HLA in healthy donors. At the level of the study: The Caucasian-associated ancestry cluster held more than 80% of some 420 genotyped donors. Findings and caveats of the study: A likely sequencing artifact accounted for one observed cluster of highly shared sequence variants.

Turning to this clone: What it binds is not known.

CDR1 is SGHNT and CDR2 is YYREEE in the germline V gene (reference sequence). This CDR3 spans 15 amino acids. Vbeta (60) and Jbeta (13) primers were used in the PCR. Some clones are missing from TCRdb's copy, which holds only in-frame ones; the method was immunoSEQ multiplex PCR. Among 150,000 to 200,000 clones listed, 80% to 85% were seen once. Sequencing input: PBMCs. The origin of this receptor is a woman in her forties or fifties in good health and CMV-seropositive. This chain joins TRBV5-4 and TRBJ2-5, with 9 bases aligning to TRBD1. Judging by the DNA end, TRBJ2-7 fits better; the J call may be wrong. The CDR3 DNA sequence: TGTGCCAGCAGCTTACCGGGACAGGGAGACCACGAGCAGTACTTC. Encoded protein: CASSLPGQGDHEQYF.